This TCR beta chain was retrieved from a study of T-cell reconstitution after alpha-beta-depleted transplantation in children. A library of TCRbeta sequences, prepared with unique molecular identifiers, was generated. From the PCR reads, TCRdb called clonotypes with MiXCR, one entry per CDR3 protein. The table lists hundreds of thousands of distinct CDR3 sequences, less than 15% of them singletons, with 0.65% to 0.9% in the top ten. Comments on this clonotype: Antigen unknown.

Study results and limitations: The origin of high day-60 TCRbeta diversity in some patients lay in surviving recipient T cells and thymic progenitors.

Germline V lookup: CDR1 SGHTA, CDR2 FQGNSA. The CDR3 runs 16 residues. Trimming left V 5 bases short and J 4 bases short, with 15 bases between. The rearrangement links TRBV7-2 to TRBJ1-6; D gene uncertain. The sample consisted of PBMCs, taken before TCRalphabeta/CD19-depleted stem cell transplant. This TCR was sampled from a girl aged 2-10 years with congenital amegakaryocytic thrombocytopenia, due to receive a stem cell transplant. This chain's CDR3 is CASSPALFSYNSPLHF. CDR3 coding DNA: TGTGCCAGCAGCCCTGCCCTCTTTTCATATAATTCACCCCTCCACTTT.